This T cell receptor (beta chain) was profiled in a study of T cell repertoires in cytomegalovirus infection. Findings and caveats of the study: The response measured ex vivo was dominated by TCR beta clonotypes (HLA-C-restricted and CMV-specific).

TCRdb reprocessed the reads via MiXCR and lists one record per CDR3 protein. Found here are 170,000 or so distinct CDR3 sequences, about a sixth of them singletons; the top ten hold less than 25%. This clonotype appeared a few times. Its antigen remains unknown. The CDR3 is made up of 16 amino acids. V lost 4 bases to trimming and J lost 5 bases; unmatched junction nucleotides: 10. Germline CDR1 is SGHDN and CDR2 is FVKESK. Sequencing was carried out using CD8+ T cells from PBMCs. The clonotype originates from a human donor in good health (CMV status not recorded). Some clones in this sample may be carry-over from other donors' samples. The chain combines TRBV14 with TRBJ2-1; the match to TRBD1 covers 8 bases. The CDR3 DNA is TGTGCCAGCAGCCGCCTCCTCGGGACAGGCAACAATGAGCAGTTCTTC. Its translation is CASSRLLGTGNNEQFF.